The 2 T cell receptor beta chains reported below all come from one sample, sequenced in a study of CXCR3-negative and CXCR3-positive naive CD8 T cells. UMI-labeled TRB cDNA libraries were prepared by 5' RACE. TCRdb reworked the 5' RACE reads into one entry per CDR3 protein, no DNA. Its clone listing holds under 50,000 distinct CDR3 sequences. The sequencing input was naive CXCR3- CD8+ T cells from blood. Subset defined: CD45RO-CCR7+CD27+CD95- naive CD8+ T cells lacking CXCR3 (TNR3-). These receptors all stem from a human donor in good health. Some clones in this sample may be carry-over from other donors' samples.

This chain links TRBV12-3 or TRBV12-4 with TRBJ1-2; TCRdb picks TRBD1, but there is no DNA to check that call. The length of the CDR3 is 17 residues. The CDR3 loop reads CASSLVPGEEGSYGYTF.

This chain links TRBV25-1 with TRBJ2-7; TCRdb lists TRBD1, though no DNA is available to test this call. CDR1 and CDR2 (germline): MGHDK, SYGVNS. The CDR3 is made up of 12 amino acids. This CDR3 reads CAIADRKNEQYF.